The following is a T cell receptor beta chain sequence with its context. The data belong to a study of blood T cell repertoires in COVID-19. About the study: The United States, Italy and Spain provided the acute and convalescent COVID-19 samples. Sources were T cells, B-cell-depleted T cells, or PBMCs; the material itself was cDNA or gDNA.

Under the authors' procedure: Researchers report that nucleated cell counts were estimated from reference gene primer amplification. Method: immunoSEQ multiplex PCR; TCRdb's copy keeps in-frame clones and lacks some. V and J calls and clone size are copied from that table; D and trimming were computed from the DNA. The data show 200,000 to 300,000 clones, about 83% seen once. CDR3 length: 12 residues. Germline loops: CDR1 MNHNY, CDR2 SVGAGI (reference sequence). V dropped 6 bases and J dropped 4 bases, with 6 bases sitting between them. This sequence originates from a human donor in a cohort sampled during active COVID-19. The sample taken for sequencing was peripheral blood. This chain connects TRBV6-6 to TRBJ2-2; no clear D gene. The CDR3 loop is CASSLITGELFF. CDR3 sequence (DNA): TGTGCCAGCAGCCTTATCACCGGGGAGCTGTTTTTT.